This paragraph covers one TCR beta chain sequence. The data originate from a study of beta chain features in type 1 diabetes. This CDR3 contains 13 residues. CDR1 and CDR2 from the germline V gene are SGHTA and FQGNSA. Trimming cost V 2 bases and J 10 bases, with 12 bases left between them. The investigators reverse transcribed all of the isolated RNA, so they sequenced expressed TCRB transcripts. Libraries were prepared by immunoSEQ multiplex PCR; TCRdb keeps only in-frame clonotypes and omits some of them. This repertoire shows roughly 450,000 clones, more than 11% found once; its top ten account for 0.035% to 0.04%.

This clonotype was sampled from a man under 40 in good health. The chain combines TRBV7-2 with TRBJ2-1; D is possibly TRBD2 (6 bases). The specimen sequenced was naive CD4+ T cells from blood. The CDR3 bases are TGTGCCAGCAGCTTAACTAGCTGGGGGGAGCAGTTCTTC. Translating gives CASSLTSWGEQFF.